Below, 9 T cell receptor beta chains from the same sample are listed, as sequenced in a study of T cell responses to AZD1222 COVID-19 vaccine (dated by TCRdb to 2020 to 2023). The time point label here, explained by the study, means: about 28 days (+/-7) after the second vaccine dose. The method was the immunoSEQ multiplex PCR assay. In TCRdb, the immuneACCESS table is reduced to in-frame sequences with V and J assigned. These tables do not hold every clone; where another copy was compared, an unresolved V gene accounts for under half, and the others remain unexplained. This sample holds 140,000 to 150,000 clones; just over 85% were observed only once. Less than 6% of the sample rests with the top ten. Sequences were derived from peripheral blood, sampled 28 days after the second AZD1222 dose. Every receptor here comes from an adult who received the AZD1222 COVID-19 vaccine.

The chain couples TRBV5-5 to TRBJ1-3; TRBD1 might be the D (5 bases). The CDR3 has 15 amino acids. Germline CDR1 reads SGHKS; CDR2 reads YYEKEE (reference sequence). Trimming took 8 bases from V and 0 from J, leaving 15 bases between them. CDR3 nucleotides: TGTGCCAGTCCGGGACGGACGAGCTCTGGAAACACCATATATTTT. Its translation is CASPGRTSSGNTIYF. Full variable domain (remainder filled in from reference TRBV5-5 and TRBJ1-3): DAGVTQSPTHLIKTRGQQVTLRCSPISGHKSVSWYQQVLGQGPQFIFQYYEKEERGRGNFPDRFSARQFPNYSSELNVNALLLGDSALYLCASPGRTSSGNTIYFGEGSWLTVV.

The chain has TRBV18 and TRBJ1-1; D not certain. This CDR3 is 15 amino acids long. CDR1 KGHSH and CDR2 LQKENI come from the germline V gene. Trimming took 3 bases from V and 0 from J, leaving 11 bases between them. Here the CDR3 reads CASSPSQRLNTEAFF. CDR3 DNA: TGTGCCAGCTCACCGTCACAGCGACTGAACACTGAAGCTTTCTTT.

This chain connects TRBV6-6 to TRBJ2-7, with 14 bases lining up with TRBD2. This CDR3 comprises 20 residues. Germline V lookup: CDR1 MNHNY, CDR2 SVGAGI (reference sequence). J was trimmed by 0 bases and V by 6 bases; bases with no gene match: 16. The CDR3 here is CASSQSGRGTSGGSSYEQYF. Written as DNA, the CDR3 is TGTGCCAGCAGCCAAAGTGGTCGGGGGACTAGCGGGGGAAGCTCCTACGAGCAGTACTTC.

This chain connects TRBV28 to TRBJ1-2; D gene ambiguous. The germline V gene has CDR1 MDHEN and CDR2 SYDVKM. V lost 7 bases, J lost 3 bases, and 9 bases lay in between. The CDR3 covers 12 residues. CDR3 amino acids: CASNARDYGYTF. CDR3 sequence (DNA): TGTGCCAGCAACGCCAGAGACTATGGCTACACCTTC.

This clone occurred a few times. The gene calls are TRBV2 and TRBJ2-5, with TRBD1 as a possible D gene (6 bases). This CDR3 has 14 amino acids. Germline V gene data show CDR1 as SNHLY and CDR2 as FYNNEI. The V end was cut by 3 bases, the J end by 2 bases, with 10 bases between. CDR3 in amino acids: CASSEVDRQETQYF. CDR3 DNA sequence: TGTGCCAGCAGTGAGGTGGACAGACAAGAGACCCAGTACTTC. Full variable domain (outside the CDR3, taken from reference TRBV2 and TRBJ2-5): EPEVTQTPSHQVTQMGQEVILRCVPISNHLYFYWYRQILGQKVEFLVSFYNNEISEKSEIFDDQFSVERPDGSNFTLKIRSTKLEDSAMYFCASSEVDRQETQYFGPGTRLLVL.

Only one count was recorded for this clone. This rearrangement joins TRBV11-2 to TRBJ2-3, with 9 bases lining up with TRBD2. The CDR3 is 16 amino acids. Germline V gene data show CDR1 as SGHAT and CDR2 as FQNNGV. J lost 6 bases, V lost 1 base, and 8 bases had no gene match. This CDR3 is CASSLGPGTSRDTQYF. As DNA, the CDR3 is TGTGCCAGCAGCTTAGGTCCCGGGACTAGCAGGGATACGCAGTATTTT. Full variable domain (rest looked up from reference TRBV11-2 and TRBJ2-3): EAGVAQSPRYKIIEKRQSVAFWCNPISGHATLYWYQQILGQGPKLLIQFQNNGVVDDSQLPKDRFSAERLKGVDSTLKIQPAKLEDSAVYLCASSLGPGTSRDTQYFGPGTRLTVL.

V gene TRBV10-3 combines with J gene TRBJ2-2; 11 bases are shared with TRBD2. CDR1 is ENHRY, CDR2 SYGVKD, per germline. The CDR3 length is 16 residues. Unmatched junction bases numbered 12, after V lost 10 bases and J lost 5 bases. The CDR3 bases are TGTGCCACGACCGGGACTAGCGGAGTTACTACCGGGGAGCTGTTTTTT. It is translated as CATTGTSGVTTGELFF.

A note on this clone: At one end the junction does not follow the germline gene, possibly because of a read error. The chain carries TRBV7-6 and TRBJ1-6; unclear D gene. Germline lookup yields CDR1 SGHVS and CDR2 FNYEAQ. The CDR3 consists of 12 residues. CDR3 protein: CASSLGNSPLYF. The CDR3 nucleotides read TGTGCCAGCAGCTTGGGAAATTCACCCCTCTACTTT.

V is TRBV7-2 and J is TRBJ2-3, with a possible D match to TRBD2 (5 bases). V was clipped by 5 bases and J by 3 bases, with 15 bases between them. Per the germline V gene, CDR1 is SGHTA and CDR2 is FQGNSA. The CDR3 runs 15 residues. CDR3 sequence reads: CASSPRGLRTDTQYF. CDR3 DNA sequence: TGTGCCAGCAGCCCCCGGGGTCTGAGGACAGATACGCAGTATTTT.